A single sample is the source of the 12 T cell receptor beta chains below, sequenced in a study of T-cell reconstitution after alpha-beta-depleted transplantation in children. The TCRbeta library incorporated unique molecular identifiers. From the PCR reads, TCRdb called clonotypes with MiXCR, one entry per CDR3 protein. The data contain around 530,000 distinct CDR3 sequences, over 25% of them singletons. The sample was PBMCs from the stem cell graft donor, taken from the stem cell graft. All receptors derive from a human donor who donated a stem cell graft to a child with aplastic anemia.

This clonotype was seen a handful of times. This chain connects TRBV12-3 or TRBV12-4 to TRBJ2-1; TRBD2 aligns across 13 bases. The CDR3 is made up of 14 amino acids. The V gene end was trimmed by 5 bases and the J gene end by 7 bases; junction bases not matched to a gene: 2. CDR3 sequence (DNA): TGTGCCAGCAGTCAGACTAGCGGGAGGAATGAGCAGTTCTTC. This sequence encodes CASSQTSGRNEQFF.

The chain employs TRBV24-1 and TRBJ2-1; maybe TRBD2 (5 bases). V was cut by 2 bases and J by 8 bases, with 15 bases left in between. CDR1 and CDR2 (germline): KGHDR, SFDVKD. This CDR3 is built from 15 residues. The chain's CDR3 is CATSDSLARGDEQFF. CDR3 coding DNA: TGTGCCACCAGTGATTCCCTAGCCCGGGGTGATGAGCAGTTCTTC.

This clonotype has only a few counts. The V call is TRBV6-2 or TRBV6-3, the J call TRBJ2-3; D perhaps matches TRBD1 (6 bases). The CDR3 loop spans 17 amino acids. The V end was cut by 5 bases, the J end by 1 base, with 19 bases between. The germline V gene has CDR1 MNHEY and CDR2 SVGEGT. This chain's CDR3 is CASSTPGQGRGTDTQYF. The CDR3 DNA reads as TGTGCCAGCAGTACCCCCGGGCAGGGGAGAGGCACAGATACGCAGTATTTT.

The chain combines TRBV12-3 or TRBV12-4 with TRBJ2-3; D gene unclear. This CDR3 has 14 amino acids. V was cut by 6 bases and J by 4 bases, with 14 bases left in between. As DNA, the CDR3 is TGTGCCAGCAGGACCCAAGGCGGTCCAGATACGCAGTATTTT. It encodes CASRTQGGPDTQYF.

This chain joins TRBV6-1 and TRBJ1-6, with 7 bases that match TRBD1. J lost 0 bases, V lost 6 bases, and 5 bases had no gene match. The germline V gene has CDR1 MNHNS and CDR2 SASEGT. This CDR3 is 16 amino acids long. CDR3 sequence reads: CASRGQRSSYNSPLHF. CDR3 DNA: TGTGCCAGCAGGGGACAGAGGAGCTCCTATAATTCACCCCTCCACTTT.

This clonotype was seen a handful of times. The genes are TRBV4-2 and TRBJ2-1; 9 bases fit TRBD2. In germline, CDR1 is LGHNA, CDR2 YNFKEQ. This CDR3 is built from 16 residues. The V segment lost 1 base and the J segment 10 bases; nucleotides outside the gene matches: 11. CDR3 in DNA: TGTGCCAGCAGCCAAGTCGGAGCGGGAGGTTCAGCCGAGCAGTTCTTC. Translation gives CASSQVGAGGSAEQFF.

The rearrangement joins TRBV5-1 to TRBJ1-3, with a possible D match to TRBD1 (6 bases). CDR3 length equals 14 residues. V shed 0 bases and J shed 5 bases, with 9 bases lying between them. Per the germline V gene, CDR1 is SGHRS and CDR2 is YFSETQ. DNA of the CDR3: TGCGCCAGCAGCTTGGAGGACAGACGAAACACCATATATTTT. The encoded protein is CASSLEDRRNTIYF.

This clonotype was counted a few times. This chain connects TRBV7-2 to TRBJ2-7; D gene uncertain. Trimming left V 6 bases short and J 5 bases short, with 20 bases between. The CDR3 consists of 15 residues. The germline gives CDR1 SGHTA, CDR2 FQGNSA. CDR3 sequence: CASSSMTGARNEQYF. The CDR3 nucleotides read TGTGCCAGCAGTTCAATGACGGGCGCGAGAAACGAGCAGTACTTC.

The rearrangement uses TRBV20-1 and TRBJ1-1; no firm D call. There are 12 residues in the CDR3. Trimming pared 5 bases from V and 4 bases from J, leaving 11 bases between. CDR1 DFQATT and CDR2 SNEGSKA come from the germline V gene (reference sequence). CDR3 amino acids: CSALEGGTEAFF. In nucleotides, the CDR3 is TGCAGTGCTCTTGAAGGAGGCACTGAAGCTTTCTTT.

This clonotype was found many times. This chain connects TRBV24-1 to TRBJ2-1; the match to TRBD2 covers 8 bases. Trimming at V came to 3 bases and at J to 6 bases, leaving 6 bases not matched to a gene. CDR3 length: 15 residues. Germline loops: CDR1 KGHDR, CDR2 SFDVKD. CDR3 DNA sequence: TGTGCCACCAGTGATCCCGGGACTAGGACCAATGAGCAGTTCTTC. Amino acid sequence: CATSDPGTRTNEQFF.

This clonotype was counted only a few times. V is TRBV12-3 or TRBV12-4 and J is TRBJ2-3; unclear D gene. Trimming took off 3 bases at V and 0 bases at J, with 7 bases between the two ends. The CDR3 extends over 14 amino acids. For the CDR3, the DNA is TGTGCCAGCAGTTTGAAGGCGAGCACAGATACGCAGTATTTT. It is translated as CASSLKASTDTQYF.

The chain has TRBV24-1 and TRBJ2-1, with D possibly matching TRBD1 (6 bases). In germline, CDR1 is KGHDR, CDR2 SFDVKD. The CDR3 contains 18 residues. Trimming left V 5 bases short and J 8 bases short, with 27 bases between. The CDR3 reads CATSGQVGVGGSLDEQFF. In nucleotides, the CDR3 is TGTGCCACCAGTGGTCAGGTCGGGGTAGGGGGTTCACTAGATGAGCAGTTCTTC.